This T cell receptor beta chain was observed in a study of control samples from healthy donors and cancer patients. Clones were sequenced by immunoSEQ multiplex PCR, and TCRdb holds only the in-frame ones, with some missing. The sample has 84,000 or so clones, around 92% seen once; the top ten hold roughly 14%. The CDR3 totals 18 residues. Trimming removed 4 bases from V and 2 bases from J; junction bases left unmatched: 15. Sequenced material: blood. The sequence came from a man aged 25-45 years in good health. The rearrangement uses TRBV23-1 and TRBJ1-2; 8 bases map to TRBD1. TRBV23-1 is marked as an open reading frame, function uncertain. CDR3 DNA: TGCGCCAGCAGTCTCCCAGGGGGCGAAAGGGGAGAAAACTATGGCTACACCTTC. It codes for CASSLPGGERGENYGYTF.